This TCR beta chain emerged from a study of T cell responses to AZD1222 COVID-19 vaccine. Trimming left V 2 bases short and J 3 bases short, with 8 bases between. The germline gives CDR1 MNHNS, CDR2 SASEGT. This CDR3 is built from 15 residues. TCRdb's table, derived via immunoSEQ multiplex PCR, lists solely in-frame clones and lacks some. The sample lists 80,000 to 100,000 clones; approximately 86% were seen once. General study findings and limits: Repertoire sampling was restricted to post-peak T cell response timepoints. Baseline seropositivity occurred in only six AZD1222 recipients.

With regard to this clone: The antigen remains unidentified.

This clonotype was obtained from an adult in good health. The sequencing here drew on peripheral blood, taken on day 0 of AZD1222 vaccination. The V gene is TRBV6-1, the J gene TRBJ2-6; no clear D. The CDR3 region is CASSEQVLGANVLTF. CDR3 DNA: TGTGCCAGCAGTGAACAGGTTCTTGGGGCCAACGTCCTGACTTTC.